Sequencing of this TCR beta chain was carried out in a study of cytomegalovirus exposure and HLA in healthy donors. It was with 60 Vbeta and 13 Jbeta primers that the PCR ran. Using immunoSEQ multiplex PCR, the repertoire was profiled, and TCRdb retains in-frame clones only, with some absent. This sample has a few hundred thousand clones, with approximately 70% found just once. Germline CDR1 is ENHRY and CDR2 is SYGVKD. V lost 8 bases, J lost 2 bases, and 20 bases lay in between. The CDR3 loop spans 16 amino acids. V is TRBV10-3 and J is TRBJ2-3, with D maybe TRBD1 (6 bases). Input material: PBMCs. The TCR sequence derives from a woman aged 30 to 39 in good health and CMV-seronegative. CDR3 in amino acids: CAIGGASVGLTDTQYF. CDR3 coding DNA: TGTGCCATCGGGGGCGCCTCGGTGGGTCTCACAGATACGCAGTATTTT.